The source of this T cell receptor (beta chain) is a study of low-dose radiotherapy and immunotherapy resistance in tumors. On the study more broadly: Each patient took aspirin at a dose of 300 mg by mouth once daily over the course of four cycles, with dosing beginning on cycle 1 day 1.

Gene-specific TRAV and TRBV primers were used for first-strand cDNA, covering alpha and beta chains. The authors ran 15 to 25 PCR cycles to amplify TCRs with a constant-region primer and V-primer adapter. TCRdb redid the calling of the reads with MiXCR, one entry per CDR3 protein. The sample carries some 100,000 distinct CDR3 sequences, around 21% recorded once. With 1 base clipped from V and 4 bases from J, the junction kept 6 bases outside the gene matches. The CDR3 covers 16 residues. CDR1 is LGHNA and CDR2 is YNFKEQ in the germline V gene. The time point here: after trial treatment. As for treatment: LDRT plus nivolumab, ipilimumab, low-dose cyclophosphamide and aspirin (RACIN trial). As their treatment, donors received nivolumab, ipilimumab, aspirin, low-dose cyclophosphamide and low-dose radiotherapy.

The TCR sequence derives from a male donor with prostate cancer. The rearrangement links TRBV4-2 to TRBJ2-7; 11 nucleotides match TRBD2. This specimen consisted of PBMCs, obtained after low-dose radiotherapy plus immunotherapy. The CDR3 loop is CASSQGPTSGSYEQYF. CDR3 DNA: TGTGCCAGCAGCCAAGGGCCTACTAGCGGGAGTTACGAGCAGTACTTC.